Listed below are T cell receptor beta chains from one sample, sequenced in a study of blood T cell repertoires in COVID-19. Some clones are missing from TCRdb's copy, which holds only in-frame ones; the method was immunoSEQ multiplex PCR. The table lists about 410,000 clones, roughly 90% of them singletons. Input material: peripheral blood. The receptors originated from a middle-aged woman with COVID-19, enrolled during active disease. Each CDR3 is given with its conserved first and last residue. A D gene is named only where the DNA matches it firmly. Not every row has a clone size; where given, it reads once, few, many or a size class.

size: -
length: 13
V: TRBV15
D: -
J: TRBJ1-1
DNA: TGTGCCACCAGCGGCGCAGGGAACACTGAAGCTTTCTTT
CDR3: CATSGAGNTEAFF

size: -
length: 17
V: TRBV4-3
D: -
J: TRBJ1-3
DNA: TGCGCCAGCAGCCAAGATTGGCAGGCAAGCTCTGGAAACACCATATATTTT
CDR3: CASSQDWQASSGNTIYF

size: -
length: 14
V: TRBV28
D: -
J: TRBJ2-7
DNA: TGTGCCAGCAGTTTTCCAGGGCAATCCTACGAGCAGTACTTC
CDR3: CASSFPGQSYEQYF

size: -
length: 15
V: TRBV5-6
D: -
J: TRBJ1-4
DNA: TGTGCCAGCAGCTTGGGAAAAGGGGCTAATGAAAAACTGTTTTTT
CDR3: CASSLGKGANEKLFF

size: -
length: 15
V: TRBV5-1
D: -
J: TRBJ2-5
DNA: TGCGCCAGCAGCTTGGCCCAGGCGTACCAAGAGACCCAGTACTTC
CDR3: CASSLAQAYQETQYF

size: -
length: 14
V: TRBV7-2
D: -
J: TRBJ1-1
DNA: TGTGCCAGCAGCTTTGGCCCACGGGGCACTGAAGCTTTCTTT
CDR3: CASSFGPRGTEAFF

size: -
length: 14
V: TRBV5-1
D: -
J: TRBJ2-3
DNA: TGCGCCAGCAGCGGACGACAGGAATTGGATACGCAGTATTTT
CDR3: CASSGRQELDTQYF

size: -
length: 12
V: TRBV7-8
D: TRBD1
J: TRBJ1-2
DNA: TGTGCCAGCAGTTCGGGACAGTATGGCTACACCTTC
CDR3: CASSSGQYGYTF

size: -
length: 15
V: TRBV19
D: -
J: TRBJ2-3
DNA: TGTGCCAGTAGTATATCCCGCGCCGCAACAGATACGCAGTATTTT
CDR3: CASSISRAATDTQYF

size: -
length: 15
V: TRBV7-9
D: TRBD1
J: TRBJ1-1
DNA: TGTGCCAGCAGCGGCTACAGGGGGCTCAACACTGAAGCTTTCTTT
CDR3: CASSGYRGLNTEAFF

size: once
length: 17
V: TRBV7-9
D: TRBD2
J: TRBJ2-3
DNA: TGTGCCAGCAGCTTAGCTAGACTAGCGGGAGTAGGAGATACGCAGTATTTT
CDR3: CASSLARLAGVGDTQYF

size: -
length: 11
V: TRBV29-1
D: -
J: TRBJ1-1
DNA: TGCAGCGCCTCGGGGGGCGGTGAAGCTTTCTTT
CDR3: CSASGGGEAFF

size: few
length: 12
V: TRBV7-9
D: TRBD2
J: TRBJ2-1
DNA: TGTGCCAGCAGCCAGCCGCTAGCGGGAGTGTTCTTC
CDR3: CASSQPLAGVFF

size: -
length: 16
V: TRBV28
D: TRBD2
J: TRBJ2-3
DNA: TGTGCCAGCAGATCACGGGGGGGACTTAGCACAGATACGCAGTATTTT
CDR3: CASRSRGGLSTDTQYF

size: -
length: 13
V: TRBV28
D: -
J: TRBJ1-2
DNA: TGTGCCAGCGTACCCTCTGGGGGAGGAGGCTACACCTTC
CDR3: CASVPSGGGGYTF

size: -
length: 17
V: TRBV18
D: -
J: TRBJ1-6
DNA: TGTGCCAGCTCACCTGTAGGCACCCGGGGATTTAATTCACCCCTCCACTTT
CDR3: CASSPVGTRGFNSPLHF

size: -
length: 16
V: TRBV23-1
D: TRBD1
J: TRBJ2-7
DNA: TGCGCCAGCAGACCCCGGGGGGACAGGGACTCCTACGAGCAGTACTTC
CDR3: CASRPRGDRDSYEQYF

size: -
length: 13
V: TRBV7-3
D: -
J: TRBJ1-6
DNA: TGTGCCAGCAGAGACAGCCTTAATTCACCCCTCCACTTT
CDR3: CASRDSLNSPLHF

size: -
length: 15
V: TRBV5-4
D: TRBD2
J: TRBJ2-1
DNA: TGTGCCAGCAGCTTGGTACTAGCGGGGGTCAATGAGCAGTTCTTC
CDR3: CASSLVLAGVNEQFF

size: -
length: 16
V: TRBV7-2
D: -
J: TRBJ1-6
DNA: TGTGCCAGCAGCTTAGTGCGGAGCTCCTATAATTCACCCCTCCACTTT
CDR3: CASSLVRSSYNSPLHF

size: -
length: 15
V: TRBV6-5
D: TRBD1
J: TRBJ1-4
DNA: TGTGCCAGCAGTTCCCGGAGGGGGCGAAAGGAAAAACTGTTTTTT
CDR3: CASSSRRGRKEKLFF

size: once
length: 15
V: TRBV7-2
D: -
J: TRBJ1-6
DNA: TGTGCCAGCAGCCCCCGACAGGACTATAATTCACCCCTCCACTTT
CDR3: CASSPRQDYNSPLHF

size: -
length: 14
V: TRBV27
D: -
J: TRBJ1-5
DNA: TGTGCCAGCAGTAGGGGACAACACAATCAGCCCCAGCATTTT
CDR3: CASSRGQHNQPQHF

size: -
length: 13
V: TRBV28
D: -
J: TRBJ1-2
DNA: TGTGCCAGCAGCTCCCGAAGACAGGATGGCTACACCTTC
CDR3: CASSSRRQDGYTF

size: -
length: 16
V: TRBV6-6
D: -
J: TRBJ1-4
DNA: TGTGCCAGCACAAAGATCAGAGGGCTGAAGGATGAAAAACTGTTTTTT
CDR3: CASTKIRGLKDEKLFF

size: once
length: 12
V: TRBV12-3/TRBV12-4
D: -
J: TRBJ1-1
DNA: TGTGCCAGCAGTATCCTCGGCGGAGAAGCTTTCTTT
CDR3: CASSILGGEAFF

size: -
length: 14
V: TRBV10-3
D: -
J: TRBJ2-7
DNA: TGTGCCATCAGTGCAGGCAGCCGGACCTACGAGCAGTACTTC
CDR3: CAISAGSRTYEQYF

size: few
length: 15
V: TRBV12-5
D: TRBD1
J: TRBJ2-7
DNA: TGTGCTAGTGGCCCGGACAGGTCGAGATCCTACGAGCAGTACTTC
CDR3: CASGPDRSRSYEQYF

size: -
length: 15
V: TRBV29-1
D: TRBD1
J: TRBJ1-4
DNA: TGCAGCGTTGGGACAGGGGGCACTAGAAATGAAAAACTGTTTTTT
CDR3: CSVGTGGTRNEKLFF

size: -
length: 15
V: TRBV28
D: TRBD1
J: TRBJ1-2
DNA: TGTGCCAGCAGTTGGTTGTCAAGGGACAGCGGGGGCTACACCTTC
CDR3: CASSWLSRDSGGYTF

size: -
length: 18
V: TRBV30
D: TRBD1
J: TRBJ1-6
DNA: TGTGCCTGGAGGAGCTCGGACAGGAAAAGCTCCTATAATTCACCCCTCCACTTT
CDR3: CAWRSSDRKSSYNSPLHF

size: -
length: 12
V: TRBV28
D: -
J: TRBJ1-4
DNA: TGTGCCAGCAGCCCCACATCGGGCGGGGCCCTTTTT
CDR3: CASSPTSGGALF

size: -
length: 16
V: TRBV28
D: TRBD1
J: TRBJ1-2
DNA: TGTGCCAGCAGCCTTCAGAGCGACAGGGGGCGTTTGGGCTACACCTTC
CDR3: CASSLQSDRGRLGYTF

size: -
length: 17
V: TRBV19
D: -
J: TRBJ2-1
DNA: TGTGCCAGTAGTATAGGCCGGACAGGGAGGGCCTACAATGAGCAGTTCTTC
CDR3: CASSIGRTGRAYNEQFF

size: -
length: 15
V: TRBV28
D: TRBD2
J: TRBJ2-5
DNA: TGTGCCAGCAACCTAGCGGGGGGGCCAGAGGAGACCCAGTACTTC
CDR3: CASNLAGGPEETQYF

size: -
length: 17
V: TRBV5-4
D: TRBD1
J: TRBJ2-3
DNA: TGTGCCAGCAGCTTGGGGACTTCGACAGGGGGCACAGATACGCAGTATTTT
CDR3: CASSLGTSTGGTDTQYF

size: -
length: 11
V: TRBV2
D: TRBD1
J: TRBJ1-2
DNA: TGTGCTGGGACAGGGGACTATGGCTACACCTTC
CDR3: CAGTGDYGYTF

size: -
length: 16
V: TRBV7-2
D: -
J: TRBJ2-2
DNA: TGTGCCAGCAGCCCAGGGGGGCAGGGGAACACCGGGGAGCTGTTTTTT
CDR3: CASSPGGQGNTGELFF

size: few
length: 13
V: TRBV6-5
D: -
J: TRBJ1-1
DNA: TGTGCCAGCAGTTACGGCGGGGGCACTGAAGCTTTCTTT
CDR3: CASSYGGGTEAFF

size: -
length: 11
V: TRBV30
D: -
J: TRBJ1-3
DNA: TGTGCCGCGCACTCTGGAAACACCATATATTTT
CDR3: CAAHSGNTIYF

size: once
length: 17
V: TRBV4-1
D: TRBD1
J: TRBJ1-5
DNA: TGCGCCAGCAGCCAAGATCATTCGGGACAGGCAAATCAGCCCCAGCATTTT
CDR3: CASSQDHSGQANQPQHF

size: -
length: 17
V: TRBV7-2
D: TRBD1
J: TRBJ1-6
DNA: TGTGCCAGCAGCTTAGCGTCAGGACAGGGGGGCAGTTCACCCCTCCACTTT
CDR3: CASSLASGQGGSSPLHF

size: -
length: 14
V: TRBV6-5
D: TRBD1
J: TRBJ1-4
DNA: TGTGCCAGCAGGAAGACAGGGGGTAATGAAAAACTGTTTTTT
CDR3: CASRKTGGNEKLFF

size: -
length: 17
V: TRBV5-4
D: -
J: TRBJ1-3
DNA: TGTGCCAGCAGCTGGAAACCGGACACTTTCTCTGGAAACACCATATATTTT
CDR3: CASSWKPDTFSGNTIYF

size: once
length: 14
V: TRBV6-2/TRBV6-3
D: -
J: TRBJ2-3
DNA: TGTGCCAGCAGTTACAGGACTCTCGCAGATACGCAGTATTTT
CDR3: CASSYRTLADTQYF

size: -
length: 15
V: TRBV27
D: -
J: TRBJ2-1
DNA: TGTGCCAGCAGTCCCGGACAGACTGGATACAATGAGCAGTTCTTC
CDR3: CASSPGQTGYNEQFF

size: -
length: 14
V: TRBV28
D: -
J: TRBJ1-5
DNA: TGTGCCAGCAGTCCGGGACTGGTTCAAGGGCCCCAGCATTTT
CDR3: CASSPGLVQGPQHF

size: few
length: 15
V: TRBV19
D: TRBD1
J: TRBJ1-2
DNA: TGTGCCAGTACCCTAGCGAGGGGGCTCCAATGGGGCTACACCTTC
CDR3: CASTLARGLQWGYTF

size: -
length: 13
V: TRBV6-5
D: TRBD1
J: TRBJ1-2
DNA: TGTGCCAGCAGTCCTGACAGGGGGGGTGGCTACACCTTC
CDR3: CASSPDRGGGYTF

size: -
length: 13
V: TRBV19
D: TRBD2
J: TRBJ2-7
DNA: TGTGCCAGCGGGAGGGACACTACCTACGAGCAGTACTTC
CDR3: CASGRDTTYEQYF

size: -
length: 14
V: TRBV19
D: -
J: TRBJ2-5
DNA: TGTGCCAGTACTGTGACAGCCACTCAAGAGACCCAGTACTTC
CDR3: CASTVTATQETQYF